Each of the 18 T cell receptor beta chains below was sequenced from the same sample in a study of CD8 T cells in ankylosing spondylitis. In TCRdb, the 5' RACE reads were re-called with MiXCR into one record per CDR3 protein. The table shows 85,000 to 100,000 distinct CDR3 sequences, with over 6.5% occurring only once. Material: blood, either unsorted or a sorted T cell fraction (not recorded which). The source of these receptors is a male donor with ankylosing spondylitis or in good health (not recorded which).

In this sample, this clonotype turned up many times. The CDR3 loop reads CASSWDQGLETQYF. In DNA form, the CDR3 reads TGTGCCAGCAGTTGGGACCAGGGATTGGAGACCCAGTACTTC. The chain is built from TRBV6-2 or TRBV6-3 and TRBJ2-5, with D perhaps being TRBD1 or TRBD2 (5 bases each). Germline CDR1 MNHEY, CDR2 SVGEGT. V was pared by 4 bases and J by 5 bases, with 14 bases between. This CDR3 is 14 amino acids long.

This clonotype was recorded many times. V gene TRBV5-1 combines with J gene TRBJ2-2; tentative D call: TRBD1 (5 bases). From germline, CDR1 is SGHRS and CDR2 YFSETQ. The CDR3 has 15 residues. Trimming removed 1 base at V and 4 bases at J, with 11 bases between. The DNA for the CDR3 is TGCGCCAGCAGCTTGACAGGCGCATTCACCGGGGAGCTGTTTTTT. Translated: CASSLTGAFTGELFF.

At least ten counts were recorded for this clonotype. This sequence joins TRBV29-1 and TRBJ2-3, with D tentatively TRBD1 or TRBD2 (5 bases each). V lost 2 bases, J lost 9 bases, and 21 bases lay in between. Germline V gene sequence: CDR1 SQVTM, CDR2 ANQGSEA. The length of the CDR3 is 15 residues. The CDR3 protein is CSVETSGTGSETQYF. CDR3 coding DNA: TGCAGCGTTGAAACCTCCGGGACGGGTAGCGAGACGCAGTATTTT.

This clonotype has a count of ten or more. The chain has TRBV3-1 and TRBJ1-1, with D perhaps matching TRBD1 (5 bases). The germline V gene encodes CDR1 LGHDT and CDR2 YNNKEL (reference sequence). The CDR3 runs 12 residues. V was trimmed by 10 bases and J by 5 bases, leaving 14 bases between them. The CDR3 region is CATTGGTTEAFF. In nucleotides, the CDR3 is TGTGCCACTACTGGAGGGACTACTGAAGCTTTCTTT. The full variable domain, with the rest looked up from reference TRBV3-1 and TRBJ1-1, is DTAVSQTPKYLVTQMGNDKSIKCEQNLGHDTMYWYKQDSKKFLKIMFSYNNKELIINETVPNRFSPKSPDKAHLNLHINSLELGDSAVYFCATTGGTTEAFFGQGTRLTVV.

This clonotype was counted at least ten times. V gene TRBV29-1 combines with J gene TRBJ1-1, with unresolved D. The ends were cut back, 2 bases at V and 4 bases at J, with 11 bases in the middle. CDR3 length equals 13 residues. Germline values: CDR1 SQVTM, CDR2 ANQGSEA. Here the CDR3 DNA reads TGCAGCGTTGAAATAGGGCGGTTCACTGAAGCTTTCTTT. Its translation is CSVEIGRFTEAFF.

V usage is TRBV7-2 and J usage is TRBJ2-1; possibly TRBD2 for D (5 bases). This CDR3 comprises 12 residues. CDR1 and CDR2 (germline): SGHTA, FQGNSA. The ends were cut back, 5 bases at V and 7 bases at J, with 9 bases in the middle. Here the CDR3 DNA reads TGTGCCAGCAGCCGCGACTATAATGAGCAGTTCTTC. It is translated as CASSRDYNEQFF.

The J gene is TRBJ2-5, the V gene TRBV3-1, with 9 positions matching TRBD2. This CDR3 contains 17 residues. CDR1 is LGHDT and CDR2 is YNNKEL in the germline V gene (reference sequence). V shed 4 bases and J 5 bases; nucleotides not matched to a gene: 14. The DNA of the CDR3 is TGTGCCAGCAGCCGAGGCGGCGGGGGGGCCCGAGGGGAGACCCAGTACTTC. Its protein is CASSRGGGGARGETQYF.

This clonotype occurred many times. The chain joins TRBV21-1 to TRBJ2-5; the table's TRBD1 call for D was not verified on the DNA. TRBV21-1 is an annotated pseudogene. The CDR3 covers 18 residues. CDR3 DNA sequence: TGTGCCAGCAGCAAAGGCGGGGGCAGACAGGGCCTTAGAGAGACCCAGTACTTC. This sequence encodes CASSKGGGRQGLRETQYF.

In this sample, this clonotype turned up many times. This chain links TRBV10-1 with TRBJ2-7; 7 positions match TRBD1. Per germline, CDR1 WNHNN and CDR2 SYGVQD (reference sequence). This CDR3 is built from 15 residues. The V gene end was trimmed by 1 base and the J gene end by 3 bases; junction bases not matched to a gene: 6. The CDR3 DNA is TGCGCCAGCAGTGAGTTTCCGGGACAGAGCTACGAGCAGTACTTC. Translation gives CASSEFPGQSYEQYF.

V is TRBV11-2 and J is TRBJ2-7, with TRBD2 matching over 9 bases. This CDR3 region has 14 residues. V was pared by 3 bases and J by 3 bases, with 3 bases of the junction left unmatched. CDR1 is SGHAT and CDR2 is FQNNGV in the germline V gene. The CDR3 loop reads CASSFGGRDYEQYF. CDR3 sequence (DNA): TGTGCCAGCAGCTTTGGCGGGAGGGACTACGAGCAGTACTTC.

In its sample, this clonotype was seen many times. The chain is built from TRBV7-2 and TRBJ1-1, with D maybe TRBD1 (6 bases). The CDR3 has 15 residues. Germline CDR1 SGHTA, CDR2 FQGNSA. Trimming pared 1 base from V and 5 bases from J, leaving 14 bases between. CDR3 nucleotides: TGTGCCAGCAGCTTAGAAAGAGGGGGGGGGACTGAAGCTTTCTTT. This sequence encodes CASSLERGGGTEAFF.

This clonotype was found many times. This chain links TRBV3-1 with TRBJ2-7; D gene ambiguous. From germline, CDR1 is LGHDT and CDR2 YNNKEL (reference sequence). The CDR3 runs 12 residues. V lost 2 bases, J lost 3 bases, and 5 bases lay in between. This chain's CDR3 is CASSQFHYEQYF. The CDR3 nucleotides read TGTGCCAGCAGCCAATTCCACTACGAGCAGTACTTC.

This clonotype was recorded many times. The V and J genes are TRBV5-1 and TRBJ2-5; TRBD2 matches 8 bases. Germline lookup yields CDR1 SGHRS and CDR2 YFSETQ. The CDR3 runs 14 residues. Losses at the gene ends were 2 bases for V and 2 bases for J; bases not matched to a gene: 2. CDR3 amino acids: CASSFKRGQETQYF. As DNA, the CDR3 is TGCGCCAGCAGCTTCAAGCGGGGGCAAGAGACCCAGTACTTC. The full variable domain, completed using reference TRBV5-1 and TRBJ2-5, is KAGVTQTPRYLIKTRGQQVTLSCSPISGHRSVSWYQQTPGQGLQFLFEYFSETQRNKGNFPGRFSGRQFSNSRSEMNVSTLELGDSALYLCASSFKRGQETQYFGPGTRLLVL.

This clonotype appeared many times. The chain employs TRBV18 and TRBJ1-2; TRBD1 matches 7 bases. The ends lost 5 bases at V and 3 bases at J; junction bases unmatched: 6. This CDR3 region has 14 residues. Germline V gene data show CDR1 as KGHSH and CDR2 as LQKENI. The CDR3 reads CASSGAGTDYGYTF. Written as DNA, the CDR3 is TGTGCCAGCTCAGGGGCCGGGACAGACTATGGCTACACCTTC. Filled out from reference TRBV18 and TRBJ1-2, the complete variable domain reads NAGVMQNPRHLVRRRGQEARLRCSPMKGHSHVYWYRQLPEEGLKFMVYLQKENIIDESGMPKERFSAEFPKEGPSILRIQQVVRGDSAAYFCASSGAGTDYGYTFGSGTRLTVV.

This clonotype appeared many times. The V gene is TRBV19, the J gene TRBJ1-2; 7 nucleotides agree with TRBD1. Germline loops: CDR1 LNHDA, CDR2 SQIVND (reference sequence). V trimming: 7 bases; J trimming: 3 bases; junction bases outside the gene matches: 8. The CDR3 is made up of 14 amino acids. In nucleotides, the CDR3 is TGTGCCAGTACCAAGCTCGACAGGGACTATGGCTACACCTTC. Translation gives CASTKLDRDYGYTF.

This clonotype was seen many times. This chain connects TRBV3-1 to TRBJ2-5; 10 nucleotides agree with TRBD2. The trim removed 1 base at V and 5 bases at J, leaving 4 bases unmatched. Germline V gene sequence: CDR1 LGHDT, CDR2 YNNKEL (reference sequence). The CDR3 runs to 15 residues. In nucleotides, the CDR3 is TGTGCCAGCAGCCAAGGACTAGCGGGTTATGAGACCCAGTACTTC. Protein sequence: CASSQGLAGYETQYF.

This clonotype has at least ten counts. V is TRBV20-1 and J is TRBJ2-1; tentatively, D is TRBD2 (6 bases). The V end lost 3 bases, the J end lost 10 bases, and 10 bases lay between the germline ends. The CDR3 spans 11 residues. Germline CDR1 and CDR2: DFQATT and SNEGSKA (reference sequence). The CDR3 sequence is CSARVGGEQFF. In DNA, the CDR3 is TGCAGTGCTAGGGTCGGGGGAGAGCAGTTCTTC.

This clonotype was recorded at least ten times. The genes are TRBV7-2 and TRBJ1-4; D is uncertain. The germline V gene encodes CDR1 SGHTA and CDR2 FQGNSA. The CDR3 extends over 13 amino acids. V shed 2 bases and J shed 4 bases, with 5 bases lying between them. The CDR3 coding sequence is TGTGCCAGCAGCTTAATGGTTAATGAAAAACTGTTTTTT. Amino acids: CASSLMVNEKLFF.